What follows is one TCR beta chain and its context. Its antigen remains unknown. Trimming stripped 6 bases from V and 5 bases from J, with 13 bases between. The CDR3 runs 14 residues. The V gene's germline CDR1 is MDHEN and CDR2 SYDVKM. Only in-frame clones appear in the TCRdb table, and some are missing; sequencing was by immunoSEQ multiplex PCR. The data hold 55,000 to 70,000 clones, with around 87% observed a single time. This specimen belongs to a study of pediatric ulcerative colitis. Study-level results: No controls had the two rectal clonotypes shared by ulcerative colitis patients.

The chain links TRBV28 to TRBJ1-4; D remains ambiguous. The receptor was isolated from a boy aged 10-17 years who was a control in a study of pediatric ulcerative colitis. The sequenced sample was blood. CDR3 sequence: CASRSESRNEKLFF. CDR3 coding DNA: TGTGCCAGCAGGTCGGAGAGTCGGAATGAAAAACTGTTTTTT.